Detailed here is one T cell receptor (beta chain). Here immunoSEQ multiplex PCR was the method, and the copy in TCRdb shows in-frame clones only, minus some. The repertoire includes fewer than 85,000 clones, approximately 74% of them detected once, and around 2.6% sits in the top ten. This entry belongs to a study of blood T cell repertoires in COVID-19. The CDR3 extends over 15 amino acids. Trimming stripped 3 bases from V and 0 bases from J, with 8 bases between. Germline CDR1 reads LNHDA; CDR2 reads SQIVND (reference sequence). The sample comprised peripheral blood. The rearrangement links TRBV19 to TRBJ1-4; D might be TRBD1 (6 bases). The sequence derives from a human donor with acute or convalescent COVID-19. The donor label of this sample is uncertain. The CDR3, as DNA: TGTGCCAGTAGTATTCAGGGGACAACTAATGAAAAACTGTTTTTT. It translates to CASSIQGTTNEKLFF.